Each of the 30 T cell receptor beta chains below was sequenced from the same sample in a study of control samples from healthy donors and cancer patients. The protocol was immunoSEQ multiplex PCR, while the TCRdb copy is restricted to in-frame clones and leaves out a portion. Seen here are over 100,000 clones, roughly 90% observed once, and the top ten hold around 17%. Sequenced input: blood. All receptors derive from a woman between 45 and 65 years old in good health.

The chain recombines TRBV4-2 with TRBJ2-5, with TRBD2 matching 13 bases. V shed 4 bases, J shed 5 bases, and the junction held 4 bases outside the gene matches. Germline V gives CDR1 LGHNA, CDR2 YNFKEQ. The CDR3 has 15 amino acids. For the CDR3, the DNA is TGTGCCAGCAGCCCTCTGACTAGCGGGGGGGAGACCCAGTACTTC. It specifies CASSPLTSGGETQYF.

The chain links TRBV18 to TRBJ2-7, with D perhaps matching TRBD2 (5 bases). The CDR3 is 14 residues long. Germline V CDR1 and CDR2: KGHSH, LQKENI. The germline V and J ends were trimmed by 0 bases and 4 bases, with 10 bases remaining between them. The CDR3 region is CASSPPDSLYEQYF. The CDR3 DNA sequence: TGTGCCAGCTCACCACCGGACTCGTTGTACGAGCAGTACTTC.

The J gene is TRBJ2-7, the V gene TRBV5-6; D is uncertain. Per the germline V gene, CDR1 is SGHDT and CDR2 is YYEEEE. The germline V and J ends were trimmed by 3 bases and 2 bases, with 12 bases remaining between them. This CDR3 is built from 14 residues. In DNA form, the CDR3 reads TGTGCCAGCAGCTCAAGAAAGGGAACCTACGAGCAGTACTTC. Translated, it gives CASSSRKGTYEQYF.

This chain joins TRBV6-5 and TRBJ2-1; the D is unclear. Per germline, CDR1 MNHEY and CDR2 SVGAGI. There are 13 residues in the CDR3. The ends were cut back, 3 bases at V and 3 bases at J, with 6 bases in the middle. CDR3 sequence reads: CASSYSNYNEQFF. In DNA form, the CDR3 reads TGTGCCAGCAGTTATTCAAACTACAATGAGCAGTTCTTC.

The chain couples TRBV27 to TRBJ2-2, with 7 positions matching TRBD1. The CDR3 sequence is 16 residues long. Germline V gives CDR1 MNHEY, CDR2 SMNVEV (reference sequence). After removal of 3 bases from V and 2 bases from J, the junction contained 6 bases not matched to a gene. CDR3 sequence reads: CASSFLGQLNTGELFF. CDR3 nucleotide sequence: TGTGCCAGCAGTTTTCTGGGACAGTTAAACACCGGGGAGCTGTTTTTT.

V usage is TRBV2 and J usage is TRBJ2-2, with TRBD1 matching 7 bases. The CDR3 covers 15 residues. The germline V gene has CDR1 SNHLY and CDR2 FYNNEI. The J segment lost 4 bases and the V segment lost 7 bases, leaving 9 bases of the junction unmatched. The CDR3 nucleotides are TGTGCCAGCATCGAGACAGGGTTCTTCACCGGGGAGCTGTTTTTT. It specifies CASIETGFFTGELFF.

This clone was seen a single time. The rearrangement joins TRBV7-3 to TRBJ1-2; D unresolved. This CDR3 contains 15 residues. Germline CDR1 reads SGHTA; CDR2 reads FQGTGA. The V end was cut by 5 bases, the J end by 5 bases, with 18 bases between. The CDR3 nucleotides read TGTGCCAGCAGCCCTTTCTGGAGGCGTGGATATGGCTACACCTTC. Translating it yields CASSPFWRRGYGYTF. Full variable domain (rest looked up from reference TRBV7-3 and TRBJ1-2): GAGVSQTPSNKVTEKGKYVELRCDPISGHTALYWYRQSLGQGPEFLIYFQGTGAADDSGLPNDRFFAVRPEGSVSTLKIQRTERGDSAVYLCASSPFWRRGYGYTFGSGTRLTVV.

The chain uses TRBV18 and TRBJ2-3, with D perhaps TRBD2 (6 bases). The germline CDR1 and CDR2 sequences are KGHSH and LQKENI. CDR3 size: 14 residues. Trimming left V 3 bases short and J 1 base short, with 8 bases between. CDR3 in amino acids: CASSPWGGTDTQYF. CDR3 in DNA: TGTGCCAGCTCACCCTGGGGGGGCACAGATACGCAGTATTTT.

This sequence joins TRBV6-2 or TRBV6-3 and TRBJ2-1, with 9 bases aligning to TRBD2. V gave up 4 bases and J gave up 6 bases; unmatched junction bases: 7. From germline, CDR1 is MNHEY and CDR2 SVGEGT. The CDR3 covers 15 residues. CDR3 sequence (DNA): TGTGCCAGCAGTTTTTGGCGGGAGGGTATCAATGAGCAGTTCTTC. As protein: CASSFWREGINEQFF.

This sequence joins TRBV24-1 and TRBJ1-5; TRBD1 might be the D (6 bases). This CDR3 region has 22 residues. Per the germline V gene, CDR1 is KGHDR and CDR2 is SFDVKD. Trimming cost V 0 bases and J 0 bases, with 26 bases left between them. As DNA, the CDR3 is TGTGCCACCAGTGATTTGCGGGGTGGGGTGTCGGAGGAACAGGGTAGCAATCAGCCCCAGCATTTT. Amino acid sequence: CATSDLRGGVSEEQGSNQPQHF.

This sequence joins TRBV6-5 and TRBJ2-1, with 8 positions matching TRBD1. J lost 2 bases, V lost 7 bases, and 4 bases had no gene match. In germline, CDR1 is MNHEY, CDR2 SVGAGI. The CDR3 sequence is 14 residues long. The CDR3 loop reads CASTRQGTYNEQFF. CDR3 DNA sequence: TGTGCCAGCACTCGACAGGGGACCTACAATGAGCAGTTCTTC.

The chain couples TRBV6-5 to TRBJ1-2, with D maybe TRBD1 (6 bases). Trimming took 5 bases from V and 4 from J, leaving 14 bases between them. CDR3 length equals 14 residues. Looked up from germline, CDR1 is MNHEY and CDR2 is SVGAGI. The CDR3 DNA reads as TGTGCCAGCAGTCCGATGGGGGGCAGCTATGGCTACACCTTC. It yields the protein CASSPMGGSYGYTF.

This rearrangement joins TRBV7-2 to TRBJ1-6; D is ambiguous. V lost 1 base and J lost 7, with 20 bases in between. The CDR3 consists of 18 residues. CDR1 and CDR2 (germline): SGHTA, FQGNSA. The CDR3: CASSLEVLLWAPNSPLHF. The DNA of the CDR3 is TGTGCCAGCAGCTTAGAGGTTCTTCTTTGGGCCCCGAATTCACCCCTCCACTTT.

The chain links TRBV7-2 to TRBJ1-1, with D maybe TRBD1 (6 bases). V lost 10 bases, J lost 3 bases, and 9 bases lay in between. The CDR3 runs 11 residues. Germline V gives CDR1 SGHTA, CDR2 FQGNSA. The CDR3, as DNA: TGTGCCAACAGGGTATACACTGAAGCTTTCTTT. This translates into CANRVYTEAFF. Filled out from reference TRBV7-2 and TRBJ1-1, the complete variable domain reads GAGVSQSPSNKVTEKGKDVELRCDPISGHTALYWYRQSLGQGLEFLIYFQGNSAPDKSGLPSDRFSAERTGGSVSTLTIQRTQQEDSAVYLCANRVYTEAFFGQGTRLTVV.

The chain joins TRBV5-5 to TRBJ2-7; no reliable D call. This CDR3 contains 15 residues. The V end lost 8 bases, the J end lost 2 bases, and 20 bases lay between the germline ends. Germline CDR1 is SGHKS and CDR2 is YYEKEE (reference sequence). This CDR3 is CASKLGLDFAYEQYF. CDR3 DNA sequence: TGTGCCAGTAAACTGGGGTTAGACTTCGCCTACGAGCAGTACTTC.

The chain is built from TRBV11-2 and TRBJ2-2; no clear D gene. V was shortened by 6 bases and J by 1 base, with 9 bases between the two germline ends. Germline-derived CDR1 and CDR2 are SGHAT and FQNNGV. The CDR3 is 14 residues long. CDR3 sequence reads: CASRMTWNTGELFF. CDR3 nucleotide sequence: TGTGCCAGCAGGATGACATGGAACACCGGGGAGCTGTTTTTT.

V gene TRBV10-3 combines with J gene TRBJ2-7; 8 positions match TRBD2. The CDR3 contains 13 residues. The V segment lost 5 bases and the J segment 6 bases; nucleotides outside the gene matches: 6. Germline CDR1 reads ENHRY; CDR2 reads SYGVKD. The CDR3 region is CAISFGTSPEQYF. CDR3 sequence (DNA): TGTGCCATCAGTTTTGGGACTAGTCCCGAGCAGTACTTC.

This chain uses TRBV5-5 with TRBJ2-2; TRBD2 might be the D (5 bases). There are 16 residues in the CDR3. Trimming pared 0 bases from V and 4 bases from J, leaving 13 bases between. The V gene's germline CDR1 is SGHKS and CDR2 YYEKEE (reference sequence). The CDR3 region has the DNA TGTGCCAGCAGCTTGGCGCCTAGCCAGACCACCGGGGAGCTGTTTTTT. This codes for CASSLAPSQTTGELFF.

The chain links TRBV2 to TRBJ1-2; D remains ambiguous. Looked up from germline, CDR1 is SNHLY and CDR2 is FYNNEI. This CDR3 is built from 16 residues. The germline V and J ends were trimmed by 2 bases and 8 bases, with 21 bases remaining between them. CDR3 bases: TGTGCCAGCAGTGAATGGGATGGCCCCAGCCGGGGAGGCTACACCTTC. Protein sequence: CASSEWDGPSRGGYTF.

This clone was found many times. The rearrangement uses TRBV6-5 and TRBJ2-7; D may be TRBD1 or TRBD2 (5 bases each). The V gene lost 0 bases and the J gene lost 2 bases, with 14 bases spanning the gap. Germline V gives CDR1 MNHEY, CDR2 SVGAGI. The CDR3 contains 16 residues. The CDR3 sequence is CASSYSTLGVTYEQYF. In DNA form, the CDR3 reads TGTGCCAGCAGTTACTCTACTTTGGGGGTTACCTACGAGCAGTACTTC.

V is TRBV7-2 and J is TRBJ1-1; unclear D gene. V was shortened by 3 bases and J by 1 base, with 12 bases between the two germline ends. Germline CDR1 is SGHTA and CDR2 is FQGNSA. CDR3 length equals 15 residues. The CDR3 region is CASSFDMGPNTEAFF. CDR3 sequence (DNA): TGTGCCAGCAGCTTCGACATGGGCCCGAACACTGAAGCTTTCTTT.

V usage is TRBV30 and J usage is TRBJ2-2, with D perhaps TRBD2 (6 bases). V lost 1 base and J lost 1, with 10 bases in between. Germline CDR1 GTSNPN, CDR2 SVGIG (reference sequence). The CDR3 has 15 residues. CDR3 protein: CAWSDRGMNTGELFF. The CDR3 region has the DNA TGTGCCTGGAGTGACCGGGGGATGAACACCGGGGAGCTGTTTTTT.

The chain is built from TRBV6-5 and TRBJ1-1; unclear D gene. CDR1 and CDR2 (germline): MNHEY, SVGAGI. The CDR3 length is 15 residues. Trimming pared 1 base from V and 0 bases from J, leaving 9 bases between. This CDR3 is CASSYFGGMNTEAFF. DNA of the CDR3: TGTGCCAGCAGTTACTTCGGAGGGATGAACACTGAAGCTTTCTTT.

The CDR3 coding sequence is TGCGCCAGCAGTGATGTTGGGACAGGATTAAATGAGCAGTTCTTC. It is translated as CASSDVGTGLNEQFF. This sequence joins TRBV10-2 and TRBJ2-1; 8 bases match TRBD1. Germline CDR1 is WSHSY and CDR2 is SAAADI. Trimming took 3 bases from V and 7 from J; bases not matched to a gene: 8. The CDR3 spans 15 residues.

V gene TRBV29-1 combines with J gene TRBJ2-2; D is unclear. Trimming removed 4 bases from V and 4 bases from J, with 4 bases in between. Per germline, CDR1 SQVTM and CDR2 ANQGSEA. This CDR3 contains 11 residues. The CDR3 spells CSVVITGELFF. CDR3 nucleotide sequence: TGCAGCGTTGTTATCACCGGGGAGCTGTTTTTT.

The gene calls are TRBV6-4 and TRBJ1-5; D unclear. Trimming took 3 bases from V and 6 from J, leaving 12 bases between them. The CDR3 is 14 residues long. Germline V gene data show CDR1 as MRHNA and CDR2 as SNTAGT. CDR3 loop: CASSEEGGSQPQHF. CDR3 nucleotides: TGTGCCAGCAGTGAGGAGGGAGGGAGTCAGCCCCAGCATTTT.

The CDR3 protein is CASKGLMDYNSPLHF. In nucleotides, the CDR3 is TGTGCCAGCAAGGGCTTAATGGACTATAATTCACCCCTCCACTTT. The chain is built from TRBV7-9 and TRBJ1-6, with D uncertain. The V end was cut by 7 bases, the J end by 3 bases, with 13 bases between. The V gene's germline CDR1 is SEHNR and CDR2 FQNEAQ (reference sequence). The CDR3 extends over 15 amino acids.

There are a few counts of this clone. The CDR3 nucleotides read TGCGCCAGCAGTGATGTCCCTTTAGGGGAGCAGTACTTC. This codes for CASSDVPLGEQYF. The rearrangement joins TRBV10-1 to TRBJ2-7; D unclear. V was trimmed by 3 bases and J by 7 bases, leaving 13 bases between them. The CDR3 is made up of 13 amino acids. The germline V gene encodes CDR1 WNHNN and CDR2 SYGVQD (reference sequence).

V usage is TRBV19 and J usage is TRBJ1-3; D is perhaps TRBD1 (6 bases). This CDR3 comprises 15 residues. V lost 5 bases and J 3 bases, leaving 14 bases between the germline ends. Germline V lookup: CDR1 LNHDA, CDR2 SQIVND (reference sequence). The CDR3 DNA reads TGTGCCAGTAGTCAAACAGGGATTTTTGGAAACACCATATATTTT. It yields the protein CASSQTGIFGNTIYF.

The V and J genes are TRBV4-1 and TRBJ1-2; D gene ambiguous. Between the trimmed V and J ends, which lost 0 bases and 6 bases, there was a span of 20 bases. Germline V gives CDR1 MGHRA, CDR2 YSYEKL. The CDR3 runs to 17 residues. CDR3 sequence reads: CASSQDRASGISDGYTF. Written as DNA, the CDR3 is TGCGCCAGCAGCCAAGATCGGGCCTCCGGAATTAGCGATGGCTACACCTTC.